Listed here are 24 T cell receptor beta chains from one sample, sequenced in a study of T cells in Graves' hyperthyroidism and ophthalmopathy. Amplification of TCR beta CDR3 regions used RNA as the template. The study used the HTBI primer set for a first-round RT-PCR of the TCR CDR3. TCRdb recomputed calls from the multiplex PCR reads with MiXCR, one row per CDR3 protein. The profile shows hundreds of thousands of distinct CDR3 sequences, roughly 14% of them singletons. Sequencing was carried out using blood. These receptors were taken from a man younger than 35 with Graves' ophthalmopathy.

This clonotype was seen repeatedly, ten times or more. The CDR3 reads CASSGQGLGELFF. CDR3 in DNA: TGTGCCAGCAGCGGACAGGGACTCGGGGAGCTGTTTTTT. The chain couples TRBV7-9 to TRBJ2-2; 8 bases align to TRBD1. The CDR3 spans 13 residues. Looked up from germline, CDR1 is SEHNR and CDR2 is FQNEAQ (reference sequence). V trimming: 5 bases; J trimming: 7 bases; junction bases outside the gene matches: 3.

This clonotype was found many times. The chain recombines TRBV5-6 with TRBJ1-3; D unresolved. Germline-derived CDR1 and CDR2 are SGHDT and YYEEEE. The ends were cut back, 5 bases at V and 4 bases at J, with 4 bases in the middle. The CDR3 consists of 11 residues. The DNA for the CDR3 is TGTGCCAGCAGTTCCGGAAACACCATATATTTT. It encodes CASSSGNTIYF.

V gene TRBV29-1 combines with J gene TRBJ2-6; no firm D call. There are 14 residues in the CDR3. Per germline, CDR1 SQVTM and CDR2 ANQGSEA. The V end lost 5 bases, the J end lost 0 bases, and 8 bases lay between the germline ends. The DNA for the CDR3 is TGCAGCGTTCGTTCGGTCTCTGGGGCCAACGTCCTGACTTTC. Its protein product is CSVRSVSGANVLTF.

This clonotype has a handful of counts. V and J are TRBV24-1 and TRBJ1-1; 7 positions match TRBD1. V lost 7 bases to trimming and J lost 3 bases; unmatched junction nucleotides: 13. The V gene's germline CDR1 is KGHDR and CDR2 SFDVKD. The CDR3 totals 16 residues. CDR3 sequence reads: CATSRGSGGVDTEAFF. DNA for the CDR3: TGTGCCACCAGCCGGGGGTCAGGGGGGGTAGACACTGAAGCTTTCTTT.

This clonotype was recorded many times. The junction and the germline gene differ at one end; a read error may be behind it. The chain couples TRBV5-1 to TRBJ2-5, with 13 bases lining up with TRBD2. This CDR3 has 16 amino acids. Germline-derived CDR1 and CDR2 are SGHRS and YFSETQ. The CDR3 region is CASSLRLAGGQETQYF. CDR3 in DNA: TGTGCCAGCAGCCTTAGACTAGCGGGGGGACAAGAGACCCAGTACTTC.

This clonotype was counted at least ten times. The chain employs TRBV5-5 and TRBJ2-1; the D gene is possibly TRBD1 (5 bases). The CDR3 covers 15 residues. Germline values: CDR1 SGHKS, CDR2 YYEKEE (reference sequence). V lost 0 bases and J 0 bases, leaving 7 bases between the germline ends. The chain's CDR3 is CASSLAQGSYNEQFF. The CDR3 DNA sequence: TGTGCCAGCAGCTTGGCGCAGGGCTCCTACAATGAGCAGTTCTTC.

The J gene is TRBJ1-1, the V gene TRBV4-2; D gene unclear. Germline values: CDR1 LGHNA, CDR2 YNFKEQ. The CDR3 contains 17 residues. Trimming removed 0 bases from V and 4 bases from J, with 18 bases in between. The CDR3 sequence: CASSQDLPPGMSTEAFF. As DNA, the CDR3 is TGTGCCAGCAGCCAAGATCTCCCCCCAGGCATGTCCACTGAAGCTTTCTTT.

This clonotype turned up a few times. The V gene is TRBV10-3, the J gene TRBJ2-1, with 15 bases lining up with TRBD2. The length of the CDR3 is 18 residues. CDR1 is ENHRY and CDR2 is SYGVKD in the germline V gene. The trim removed 2 bases at V and 0 bases at J, leaving 2 bases unmatched. The CDR3 here is CAISEGTSGGSSYNEQFF. The DNA of the CDR3 is TGTGCCATCAGTGAGGGGACTAGCGGGGGGAGCTCCTACAATGAGCAGTTCTTC.

Remarks on this clonotype: Since a much larger clone is just one base distant, this may be a read error. The rearrangement links TRBV30 to TRBJ2-5, with 8 bases matching TRBD2. This CDR3 contains 15 residues. Germline values: CDR1 GTSNPN, CDR2 SVGIG (reference sequence). The DNA of the CDR3 is TGTGCGCAGGATAGGATAGCGGGAAGAAAAGAGACCCGGTACTTC. This encodes CAQDRIAGRKETRYF.

This clonotype was detected ten times or more. The chain recombines TRBV18 with TRBJ2-7; the match to TRBD2 covers 10 bases. This CDR3 region has 14 residues. Germline V lookup: CDR1 KGHSH, CDR2 LQKENI. With 1 base clipped from V and 3 bases from J, the junction kept 0 bases outside the gene matches. The CDR3 loop reads CASSPQREGYEQYF. CDR3 nucleotides: TGTGCCAGCTCACCACAGCGGGAGGGCTACGAGCAGTACTTC.

This clonotype has ten or more counts. The V and J genes are TRBV5-1 and TRBJ2-1; 8 bases fit TRBD1. The CDR3 runs to 15 residues. The germline gives CDR1 SGHRS, CDR2 YFSETQ. V was clipped by 5 bases and J by 1 base; unmatched bases: 5. CDR3 loop: CASRPDRGSYNEQFF. CDR3 nucleotides: TGCGCCAGCAGACCCGACAGGGGTTCCTACAATGAGCAGTTCTTC. Full variable domain (missing parts from reference TRBV5-1 and TRBJ2-1): KAGVTQTPRYLIKTRGQQVTLSCSPISGHRSVSWYQQTPGQGLQFLFEYFSETQRNKGNFPGRFSGRQFSNSRSEMNVSTLELGDSALYLCASRPDRGSYNEQFFGPGTRLTVL.

This clonotype appeared many times. V gene TRBV18 combines with J gene TRBJ2-3; tentatively, D is TRBD2 (5 bases). V lost 0 bases, J lost 2 bases, and 12 bases lay in between. Germline V gene data show CDR1 as KGHSH and CDR2 as LQKENI. CDR3 size: 16 residues. The CDR3 sequence is CASSPPRSRDTDTQYF. CDR3 DNA sequence: TGTGCCAGCTCACCACCAAGGTCTCGGGACACAGATACGCAGTATTTT.

This clonotype was seen repeatedly, ten times or more. This chain connects TRBV19 to TRBJ2-2; no clear D. Germline V gene data show CDR1 as LNHDA and CDR2 as SQIVND (reference sequence). The CDR3 length is 12 residues. CDR3 DNA sequence: TGTGCGAGTGGTGCGAACACCGGGGAGCTGTTTTTT. Translating gives CASGANTGELFF.

In this sample, this clonotype turned up many times. The chain uses TRBV11-2 and TRBJ1-3; no clear D gene. Trimming pared 2 bases from V and 6 bases from J, leaving 11 bases between. Germline CDR1 and CDR2: SGHAT and FQNNGV. This CDR3 region has 14 residues. The CDR3, as DNA: TGTGCCAGCAGCTTACACGCCTACAAAAACACCATATATTTT. This translates into CASSLHAYKNTIYF.

V and J are TRBV9 and TRBJ2-2; D is possibly TRBD2 (7 bases). The germline V and J ends were trimmed by 5 bases and 6 bases, with 14 bases remaining between them. CDR3 length: 14 residues. From germline, CDR1 is SGDLS and CDR2 YYNGEE. CDR3 sequence: CASRTRGGAGELFF. The CDR3 DNA follows: TGTGCCAGCAGGACCCGCGGGGGCGCCGGGGAGCTGTTTTTT.

This clonotype occurred a few times. An end of the junction does not agree with germline; a read error may underlie this. The chain employs TRBV7-2 and TRBJ2-7; TRBD2 might be the D (6 bases). The J call may be in error: the DNA end matches TRBJ2-1 better. The CDR3 runs 14 residues. Germline V gene lookup returns CDR1 SGHTA and CDR2 FQGNSA. CDR3 sequence: CANSPRSGLLEQFF. CDR3 nucleotides: TGTGCCAACAGCCCGCGTAGCGGCCTCCTAGAGCAGTTCTTC.

This clonotype was recorded at least ten times. The chain recombines TRBV7-8 with TRBJ2-3, with 14 bases that match TRBD2. Trimming removed 5 bases from V and 3 bases from J; junction bases left unmatched: 4. The CDR3 is 16 residues long. Germline V gives CDR1 SGHVS, CDR2 FQNEAQ. CDR3: CASSKGLAGVTDTQYF. As DNA, the CDR3 is TGTGCCAGCAGCAAGGGACTAGCGGGAGTTACAGATACGCAGTATTTT.

The sample holds a few counts of this clonotype. The chain has TRBV24-1 and TRBJ1-3; D is unclear. CDR3 length: 13 residues. CDR1 is KGHDR and CDR2 is SFDVKD in the germline V gene. V lost 4 bases and J 4 bases, leaving 7 bases between the germline ends. CDR3 sequence reads: CATSEPGGNTIYF. CDR3 nucleotides: TGTGCCACCAGTGAACCTGGAGGAAACACCATATATTTT.

This clonotype was observed at least ten times. V gene TRBV19 combines with J gene TRBJ2-7; TRBD2 aligns across 7 bases. Germline trimming cut 7 bases from V and 0 bases from J; bases unmatched to any gene: 9. Germline V gene lookup returns CDR1 LNHDA and CDR2 SQIVND (reference sequence). This CDR3 comprises 15 residues. CDR3 coding DNA: TGTGCCAGTAACATGGGGGGGGACCGCTCCTACGAGCAGTACTTC. Protein product: CASNMGGDRSYEQYF.

DNA of the CDR3: TGCGCCAGCAGCTTAGCGGGGGGGACGGGAGGAGAGCAGTTCTTC. This gives the protein CASSLAGGTGGEQFF. The J gene is TRBJ2-1, the V gene TRBV5-1, with 10 bases identical to TRBD2. The CDR3 is made up of 15 amino acids. J gave up 10 bases and V 2 bases, and 9 bases lay outside the gene matches. Looked up from germline, CDR1 is SGHRS and CDR2 is YFSETQ.

This clonotype was observed at least ten times. The rearrangement links TRBV24-1 to TRBJ2-6, with D possibly TRBD1 on 5 matching bases. The V gene lost 5 bases and the J gene lost 2 bases, with 9 bases spanning the gap. The CDR3 spans 15 residues. The germline CDR1 and CDR2 sequences are KGHDR and SFDVKD. DNA for the CDR3: TGTGCCACCAGTGCACTGGGGCCTGGGGCCAACGTCCTGACTTTC. It is translated as CATSALGPGANVLTF.

The chain recombines TRBV24-1 with TRBJ2-3; 10 bases are a match to TRBD2. V lost 5 bases, J lost 1 base, and 17 bases stayed unmatched. Germline-derived CDR1 and CDR2 are KGHDR and SFDVKD. This CDR3 comprises 20 residues. The CDR3 protein is CATSGFLAGGISGGTDTQYF. The CDR3 DNA reads as TGTGCCACCAGTGGCTTCTTAGCGGGGGGCATTTCGGGCGGCACAGATACGCAGTATTTT.

Ten or more counts support this clonotype. This CDR3 reads CSARGDFSYEQYF. The DNA of the CDR3 is TGCAGTGCTAGAGGTGACTTCTCCTACGAGCAGTACTTC. V gene TRBV20-1 combines with J gene TRBJ2-7; no clear D gene. Trimming removed 1 base from V and 0 bases from J, with 7 bases in between. The CDR3 sequence is 13 residues long. The germline CDR1 and CDR2 sequences are DFQATT and SNEGSKA (reference sequence).

In its sample, this clonotype was seen many times. Written as DNA, the CDR3 is TGCAGTGCTAGAGGGGTACAGGGAGGACAGCCCCAGCATTTT. This sequence encodes CSARGVQGGQPQHF. The chain combines TRBV20-1 with TRBJ1-5; D perhaps matches TRBD1 (6 bases). There are 14 residues in the CDR3. Germline CDR1 is DFQATT and CDR2 is SNEGSKA (reference sequence). V was shortened by 1 base and J by 7 bases, with 14 bases between the two germline ends.